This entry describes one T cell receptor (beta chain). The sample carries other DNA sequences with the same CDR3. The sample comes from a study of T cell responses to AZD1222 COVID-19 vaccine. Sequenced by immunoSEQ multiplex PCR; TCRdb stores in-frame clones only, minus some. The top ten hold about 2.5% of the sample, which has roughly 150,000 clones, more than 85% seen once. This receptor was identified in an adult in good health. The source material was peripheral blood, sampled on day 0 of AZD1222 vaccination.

CDR3 residues: CASSSGLAGPTDTQYF. CDR3 nucleotide sequence: TGCGCCAGCAGCTCGGGACTAGCGGGCCCCACAGATACGCAGTATTTT. The chain carries TRBV5-1 and TRBJ2-3, with 12 bases lining up with TRBD2. CDR3 size: 16 residues. The germline V gene encodes CDR1 SGHRS and CDR2 YFSETQ. V shed 3 bases, J shed 2 bases, and the junction held 4 bases outside the gene matches. Combining the CDR3 with reference TRBV5-1 and TRBJ2-3 gives the whole variable domain KAGVTQTPRYLIKTRGQQVTLSCSPISGHRSVSWYQQTPGQGLQFLFEYFSETQRNKGNFPGRFSGRQFSNSRSEMNVSTLELGDSALYLCASSSGLAGPTDTQYFGPGTRLTVL.